The clone carrying this T cell receptor (beta chain) was seen repeatedly, ten times or more. What it binds is not known. The V and J ends lost 5 bases and 6 bases, in that order; junction bases with no gene match: 9. CDR1 and CDR2 (germline): MNHNS, SASEGT. The CDR3 covers 15 residues. The sample originates from a study of regulatory T cells in long-lasting Graves disease. Study results and limitations: Preferential use of TRBV28, TRBJ1-2 and TRBJ2-5 was seen in persistent disease. For persistent Graves' patients, TCR diversity was lower than for newly diagnosed ones. Those with persistent disease had in common more public clonotypes (about 2,700) than new patients (roughly 1,000).

Time point: persistent/refractory GD, antithyroid drugs over 5 years with positive TRAb. PBMCs were the source of the RNA used for TCR sequencing. From each patient, 8 to 10 milliliters of peripheral blood was drawn and collected into an EDTA anticoagulant tube. The TCR beta library used iRepertoire HTBI primers with Arm-PCR amplification of CDR3. TCRdb fed the multiplex PCR reads into MiXCR, producing one record per CDR3 protein. This table holds 450,000 or so distinct CDR3 sequences, less than 25% found once. The genes are TRBV6-1 and TRBJ1-4; TRBD1 matches 7 bases. The clonotype was recovered from a female donor with Graves disease. Specimen: peripheral blood mononuclear cells (PBMCs), collected when the disease was refractory, from a patient treated with antithyroid drugs. The chain's CDR3 is CASSLASGTDEKLFF. CDR3 sequence (DNA): TGTGCCAGCAGTCTGGCCTCCGGGACAGATGAAAAACTGTTTTTT.